This T cell receptor (beta chain) derives from a study of cytomegalovirus exposure and HLA in healthy donors. Overall study context: Later, an analysis reported that the 120 or so validation repertoires had used the same platform as the roughly 650 first-cohort repertoires. Points from the study as a whole: Most sequenced TCRs were rare (though some public TCRs occurred in many donors). Confirmation was obtained in vitro that three CMV-associated chains are specific for CMV antigens.

Comments on this clone: Its antigen remains unknown.

Looked up from germline, CDR1 is MDHEN and CDR2 is SYDVKM. The CDR3 covers 15 residues. V was trimmed by 2 bases and J by 4 bases, leaving 13 bases between them. Among the roughly 110 subjects of the validation cohort, separate from the approximately 660-subject first cohort, were the donors. Assay used: immunoSEQ multiplex PCR; TCRdb lists only in-frame clones, some missing. The data contain 35,000 to 50,000 clones, roughly 90% of them singletons. V gene TRBV28 combines with J gene TRBJ2-3, with D tentatively TRBD2 (5 bases). The TCR sequence derives from a man aged 18-30 years in good health and CMV-seronegative. Sequenced input: PBMCs. This CDR3 is CASSLGWERADTQYF. As DNA, the CDR3 is TGTGCCAGCAGTTTAGGGTGGGAGCGAGCAGATACGCAGTATTTT.